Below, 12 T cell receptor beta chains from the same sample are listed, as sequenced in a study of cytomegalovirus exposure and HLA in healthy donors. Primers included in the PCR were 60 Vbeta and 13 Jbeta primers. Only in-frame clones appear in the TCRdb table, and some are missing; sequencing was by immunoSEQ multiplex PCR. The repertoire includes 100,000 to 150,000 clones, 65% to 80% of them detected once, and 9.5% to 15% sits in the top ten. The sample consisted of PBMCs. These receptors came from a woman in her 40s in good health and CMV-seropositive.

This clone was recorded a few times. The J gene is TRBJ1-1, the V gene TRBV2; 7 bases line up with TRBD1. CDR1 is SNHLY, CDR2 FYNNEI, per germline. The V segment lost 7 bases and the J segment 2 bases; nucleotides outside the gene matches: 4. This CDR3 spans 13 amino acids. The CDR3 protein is CASMGQTNTEAFF. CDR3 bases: TGTGCCAGCATGGGACAGACAAACACTGAAGCTTTCTTT.

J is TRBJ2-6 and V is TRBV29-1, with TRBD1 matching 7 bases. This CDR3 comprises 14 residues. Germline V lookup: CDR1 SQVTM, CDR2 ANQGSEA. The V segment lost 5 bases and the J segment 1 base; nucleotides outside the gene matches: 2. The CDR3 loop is CSVQQGSGANVLTF. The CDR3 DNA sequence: TGCAGCGTTCAACAGGGGTCTGGGGCCAACGTCCTGACTTTC.

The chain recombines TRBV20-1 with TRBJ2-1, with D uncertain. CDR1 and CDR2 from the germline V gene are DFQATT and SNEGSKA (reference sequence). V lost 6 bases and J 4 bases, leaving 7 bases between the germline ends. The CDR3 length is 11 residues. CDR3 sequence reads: CSARPYNEQFF. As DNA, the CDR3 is TGCAGTGCGAGACCATACAATGAGCAGTTCTTC.

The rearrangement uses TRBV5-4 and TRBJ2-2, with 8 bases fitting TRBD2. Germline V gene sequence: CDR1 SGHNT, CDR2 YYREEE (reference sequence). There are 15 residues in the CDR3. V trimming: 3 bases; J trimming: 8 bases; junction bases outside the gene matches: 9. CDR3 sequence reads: CASSSPPGGIGELFF. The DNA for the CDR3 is TGTGCCAGCAGCTCCCCGCCGGGGGGGATAGGGGAGCTGTTTTTT.

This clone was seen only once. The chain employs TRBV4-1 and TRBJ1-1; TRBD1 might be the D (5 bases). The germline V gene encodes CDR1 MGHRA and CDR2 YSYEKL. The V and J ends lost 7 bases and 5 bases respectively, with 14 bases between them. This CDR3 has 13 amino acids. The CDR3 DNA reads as TGCGCCAGCAAACAGGCGGGGGAAACTGAAGCTTTCTTT. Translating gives CASKQAGETEAFF.

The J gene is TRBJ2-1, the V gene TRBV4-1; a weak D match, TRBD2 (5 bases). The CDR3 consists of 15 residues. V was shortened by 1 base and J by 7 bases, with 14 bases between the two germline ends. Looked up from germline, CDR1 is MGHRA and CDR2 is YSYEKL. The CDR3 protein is CASSQGETRTNEQFF. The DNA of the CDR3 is TGCGCCAGCAGCCAAGGAGAAACTAGAACAAATGAGCAGTTCTTC.

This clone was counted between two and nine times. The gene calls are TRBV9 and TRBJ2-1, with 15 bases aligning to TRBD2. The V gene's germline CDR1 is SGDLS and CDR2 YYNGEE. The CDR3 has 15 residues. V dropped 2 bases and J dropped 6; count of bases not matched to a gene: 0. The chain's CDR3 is CASSVGLAGGNEQFF. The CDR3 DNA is TGTGCCAGCAGCGTGGGACTAGCGGGAGGCAATGAGCAGTTCTTC.

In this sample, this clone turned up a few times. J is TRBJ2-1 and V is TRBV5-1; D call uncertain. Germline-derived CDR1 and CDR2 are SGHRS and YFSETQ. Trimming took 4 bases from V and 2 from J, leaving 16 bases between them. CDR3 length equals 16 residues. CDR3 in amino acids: CASSTGTIVAYNEQFF. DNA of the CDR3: TGCGCCAGCAGCACCGGTACGATCGTAGCCTACAATGAGCAGTTCTTC.

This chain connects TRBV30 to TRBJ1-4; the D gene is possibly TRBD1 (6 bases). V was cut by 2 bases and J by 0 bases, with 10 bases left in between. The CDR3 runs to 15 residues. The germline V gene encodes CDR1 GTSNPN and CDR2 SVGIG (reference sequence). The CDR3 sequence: CAWSFGTTTNEKLFF. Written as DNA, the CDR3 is TGTGCCTGGAGTTTCGGGACAACAACTAATGAAAAACTGTTTTTT.

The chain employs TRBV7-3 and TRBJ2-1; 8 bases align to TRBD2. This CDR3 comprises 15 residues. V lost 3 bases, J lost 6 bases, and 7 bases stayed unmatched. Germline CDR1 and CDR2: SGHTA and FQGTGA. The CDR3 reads CASSLGTSAINEQFF. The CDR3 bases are TGTGCCAGCAGCTTGGGGACTAGTGCAATCAATGAGCAGTTCTTC.

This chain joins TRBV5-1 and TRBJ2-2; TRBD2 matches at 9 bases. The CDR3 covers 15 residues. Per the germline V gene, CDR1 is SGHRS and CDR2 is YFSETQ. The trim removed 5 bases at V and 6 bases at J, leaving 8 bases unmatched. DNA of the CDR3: TGCGCCAGCAGTTATGGCGCGGGAGGGGCCGGGGAGCTGTTTTTT. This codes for CASSYGAGGAGELFF.

The CDR3 DNA sequence: TGCGCCAGCAGCTCTGGGACACAATACACTGAAGCTTTCTTT. This translates into CASSSGTQYTEAFF. V usage is TRBV5-1 and J usage is TRBJ1-1; D is possibly TRBD1 (6 bases). This CDR3 spans 14 amino acids. V was shortened by 3 bases and J by 3 bases, with 12 bases between the two germline ends. Per the germline V gene, CDR1 is SGHRS and CDR2 is YFSETQ. Combining the CDR3 with reference TRBV5-1 and TRBJ1-1 gives the whole variable domain KAGVTQTPRYLIKTRGQQVTLSCSPISGHRSVSWYQQTPGQGLQFLFEYFSETQRNKGNFPGRFSGRQFSNSRSEMNVSTLELGDSALYLCASSSGTQYTEAFFGQGTRLTVV.